The 5 T cell receptor beta chains below were found in one sample sequenced in a study of beta chain features in type 1 diabetes. Every bit of the isolated RNA underwent reverse transcription, so sequencing read expressed TCRB transcripts. Libraries were prepared by immunoSEQ multiplex PCR; TCRdb keeps only in-frame clonotypes and omits some of them. The sample has approximately 150,000 clones, roughly 10% seen once. Sequencing input: central memory CD4+ T cells from blood. Every receptor here comes from a woman aged 40-49 years in good health.

This clone occurred many times. The chain carries TRBV7-9 and TRBJ1-4, with 9 positions matching TRBD1. Trimming cost V 5 bases and J 6 bases; bases outside gene matches: 1. The CDR3 has 13 amino acids. Looked up from germline, CDR1 is SEHNR and CDR2 is FQNEAQ (reference sequence). The CDR3 reads CASSRDRDEKLFF. In nucleotides, the CDR3 is TGTGCCAGCAGCCGGGACAGGGATGAAAAACTGTTTTTT.

The chain joins TRBV2 to TRBJ2-1; perhaps TRBD2 as D (5 bases). CDR1 is SNHLY, CDR2 FYNNEI, per germline. The V and J ends lost 11 bases and 10 bases respectively, with 18 bases between them. The CDR3 covers 12 residues. CDR3 amino acids: CALSVGRGEQFF. CDR3 nucleotide sequence: TGTGCCCTGTCCGTAGGCCGGGGAGAGCAGTTCTTC. The full variable domain, in which reference TRBV2 and TRBJ2-1 provide the parts outside the CDR3, is EPEVTQTPSHQVTQMGQEVILRCVPISNHLYFYWYRQILGQKVEFLVSFYNNEISEKSEIFDDQFSVERPDGSNFTLKIRSTKLEDSAMYFCALSVGRGEQFFGPGTRLTVL.

This chain uses TRBV2 with TRBJ1-6; D may be TRBD1 (5 bases). Germline-derived CDR1 and CDR2 are SNHLY and FYNNEI. Trimming took off 8 bases at V and 7 bases at J, with 12 bases between the two ends. This CDR3 comprises 13 residues. CDR3: CASGGEWNSPLHF. Here the CDR3 DNA reads TGTGCCAGCGGGGGGGAATGGAATTCACCCCTCCACTTT.

In this sample, this clone turned up a few times. The chain is built from TRBV5-1 and TRBJ1-2; a possible D gene is TRBD1 (5 bases). Germline-derived CDR1 and CDR2 are SGHRS and YFSETQ. The CDR3 contains 18 residues. The V end was cut by 0 bases, the J end by 8 bases, with 26 bases between. CDR3 residues: CASSLEVVARDPRGGYTF. CDR3 DNA: TGCGCCAGCAGCTTGGAAGTGGTTGCAAGGGATCCCCGGGGGGGCTACACCTTC.

V is TRBV5-4 and J is TRBJ1-2; the D gene is possibly TRBD1 (6 bases). Trimming stripped 1 base from V and 4 bases from J, with 11 bases between. The CDR3 totals 14 residues. The germline V gene has CDR1 SGHNT and CDR2 YYREEE (reference sequence). DNA of the CDR3: TGTGCCAGCAGCTTGCGGACAGAGGCCTATGGCTACACCTTC. Translation: CASSLRTEAYGYTF.